What follows describes a single T cell receptor (beta chain). The sequenced target, TCR beta, came from blood CD8+ and CD4+ T cells. Negative isolation yielded the CD8+ and CD4+ T cells, while FACS enriched the TEMRA cells. This specimen comes from a study of CD8 T cells in Susac syndrome. Per germline, CDR1 DFQATT and CDR2 SNEGSKA (reference sequence). The CDR3 length is 11 residues. With 3 bases removed from V and 7 bases from J, the gap between germline ends came to 9 bases. RNA in amounts of roughly 0.5 to 1 ug was reverse transcribed with random hexamers. TCRdb redid the calling of the immunoSEQ multiplex PCR reads with MiXCR, one entry per CDR3 protein. The sample records some 160,000 distinct CDR3 sequences, roughly 96% being singletons.

The sequence derives from a human donor with multiple sclerosis. V is TRBV20-1 and J is TRBJ1-1; no reliable D call. Sequencing was carried out using CD8+ T cells from PBMCs. CDR3 in amino acids: CSASSHDEAFF. The CDR3, as DNA: TGCAGTGCTAGTAGCCACGATGAAGCTTTCTTT.